This is a list of T cell receptor beta chains from one sample in a study of blood T cells in healthy people across ages. One entry per CDR3 protein, called by TCRdb with MiXCR from the 5' RACE reads. The data show about 780,000 distinct CDR3 sequences, more than 35% seen once. The sequenced sample consisted of blood. The source of these receptors is an elderly man in good health. The CDR3 runs from the conserved cysteine through the conserved F or W. D genes are given only for firm matches. Only some rows state a clone size, as once, few, many or a class for expanded clones.

size: -
D: TRBD2
V: TRBV14
J: TRBJ2-7
DNA: TGTGCCAGCAGCATAATAGGGACTAGCGGGCCCTCCTACGAGCAGTACTTC
CDR3: CASSIIGTSGPSYEQYF

size: -
D: -
V: TRBV7-2
J: TRBJ1-2
DNA: TGTGCCAGCAGCTTAGTTCAGGGTGGTGGCTATGGCTACACCTTC
CDR3: CASSLVQGGGYGYTF

size: -
D: -
V: TRBV5-1
J: TRBJ1-6
DNA: TGCGCCAGCAGCTTGCCCGGGGCGGATAATTCACCCCTCCACTTT
CDR3: CASSLPGADNSPLHF

size: few
D: TRBD1
V: TRBV29-1
J: TRBJ2-4
DNA: TGCAGCGTGCCGGGACAGGGGGTCCGGGAGCAGTACTTC
CDR3: CSVPGQGVREQYF

size: many
D: -
V: TRBV9
J: TRBJ1-1
DNA: TGTGCCAGCAGCGCCACAGGGACTTCTGAAGCTTTCTTT
CDR3: CASSATGTSEAFF

size: -
D: TRBD1
V: TRBV5-1
J: TRBJ1-2
DNA: TGCGCCAGCAGCAGCGACAGGGGGCGCTGGTATGGCTACACCTTC
CDR3: CASSSDRGRWYGYTF

size: -
D: -
V: TRBV9
J: TRBJ2-5
DNA: TGTGCCAGCAGCCCGACCCCGACTAGATCCGAGACCCAGTACTTC
CDR3: CASSPTPTRSETQYF

size: -
D: -
V: TRBV6-1
J: TRBJ1-1
DNA: TGTGCCAGCAAACAGGTCAACACTGAAGCTTTCTTT
CDR3: CASKQVNTEAFF

size: few
D: TRBD2
V: TRBV7-2
J: TRBJ2-5
DNA: TGTGCCAGCAGCTTAGCCCCTTTTAGCGGGAGAGAGACCCAGTACTTC
CDR3: CASSLAPFSGRETQYF

size: -
D: -
V: TRBV12-3/TRBV12-4
J: TRBJ1-4
DNA: TGTGCCAGCGGGGGACTATTTGGGGATGAAAAACTGTTTTTT
CDR3: CASGGLFGDEKLFF

size: many
D: -
V: TRBV10-3
J: TRBJ2-7
DNA: TGTGCCATCAGTGAAGAAGCAGTTGTTCCCTACGAGCAGTACTTC
CDR3: CAISEEAVVPYEQYF

size: few
D: TRBD1
V: TRBV29-1
J: TRBJ1-4
DNA: TGCAGCGTTGGGGACAGGGGGCCTGAAAAACTGTTTTTT
CDR3: CSVGDRGPEKLFF

size: -
D: -
V: TRBV12-3/TRBV12-4
J: TRBJ2-2
DNA: TGTGCCAGCAGTTCCGGGACGGGCCTCATCACCGGGGAGCTGTTTTTT
CDR3: CASSSGTGLITGELFF

size: -
D: -
V: TRBV15
J: TRBJ1-2
DNA: TGTGCCACCAGCAGAGATGGGGTTTTCAACTATGGCTACACCTTC
CDR3: CATSRDGVFNYGYTF

size: few
D: -
V: TRBV7-2
J: TRBJ2-3
DNA: TGTGCCAGCAGCTTACAACTCCCTCTGGATACGCAGTATTTT
CDR3: CASSLQLPLDTQYF

size: -
D: -
V: TRBV20-1
J: TRBJ2-7
DNA: TGCAGTACTAGCAGGGGCGGACTAGTCTACGAGCAGTACTTC
CDR3: CSTSRGGLVYEQYF

size: -
D: -
V: TRBV9
J: TRBJ2-1
DNA: TGTGCCAGCAGCGTAGTCGGAGCGCATTGGGAGCAGTTCTTC
CDR3: CASSVVGAHWEQFF

size: -
D: -
V: TRBV3-1
J: TRBJ1-6
DNA: TGTGCCAGCAGCCAAGGCCGAGCTCGGAATTCACCCCTCCACTTT
CDR3: CASSQGRARNSPLHF

size: -
D: TRBD2
V: TRBV7-2
J: TRBJ2-7
DNA: TGTGCCAGCAGCTCGGGGTTGCGGGAGGGTCGAGGTACTATTTACAATGAGCAGTACTTC
CDR3: CASSSGLREGRGTIYNEQYF

size: -
D: -
V: TRBV5-5
J: TRBJ1-2
DNA: TGTGCCAGCAGCTTGGATCGTTGGACCGGCTATGGCTACACCTTC
CDR3: CASSLDRWTGYGYTF

size: once
D: TRBD2
V: TRBV7-3
J: TRBJ2-7
DNA: TGTGCCAGCAGCTTAACTAGCGCTAGCGGGTCCGACGAGCAGTACTTC
CDR3: CASSLTSASGSDEQYF

size: -
D: -
V: TRBV30
J: TRBJ2-5
DNA: TGTGCCTGGAGTAAGGACAGCCTGGGGGAGCAGTACTTC
CDR3: CAWSKDSLGEQYF

size: -
D: -
V: TRBV12-3/TRBV12-4
J: TRBJ1-1
DNA: TGTGCCAGCAGTTGGGCGAACACTGAAGCTTTCTTT
CDR3: CASSWANTEAFF

size: -
D: TRBD1
V: TRBV10-3
J: TRBJ2-5
DNA: TGTGCCATCAGTCCCCGACAGGGTCCAAGTTTTGAGACCCAGTACTTC
CDR3: CAISPRQGPSFETQYF

size: -
D: -
V: TRBV6-6
J: TRBJ1-4
DNA: TGTGCCAGCAGTTACATAGGGACTAATGAAAAACTGTTTTTT
CDR3: CASSYIGTNEKLFF

size: -
D: -
V: TRBV7-3
J: TRBJ2-1
DNA: TGTGCCAGCAGCTTGGAGCGGAGCTCCTACAATGAGCAGTTCTTC
CDR3: CASSLERSSYNEQFF

size: -
D: -
V: TRBV28
J: TRBJ1-2
DNA: TGTGCCAGCAACCCCGTCGGGGGGGTCTATGGCTACACCTTC
CDR3: CASNPVGGVYGYTF

size: few
D: -
V: TRBV28
J: TRBJ1-4
DNA: TGTGCCAGCAGTTATTCCGACGGAAGCGAAAAACTGTTTTTT
CDR3: CASSYSDGSEKLFF

size: -
D: -
V: TRBV5-1
J: TRBJ2-1
DNA: TGCGCCAGCAGCTTTTGGGTGAGTTCTAATGAGCAGTTCTTC
CDR3: CASSFWVSSNEQFF

size: many
D: TRBD2
V: TRBV7-3
J: TRBJ2-3
DNA: TGTGCCAGCAGCTTAACGGGGCGGGAGGCCACAACAGATACGCAGTATTTT
CDR3: CASSLTGREATTDTQYF

size: -
D: -
V: TRBV29-1
J: TRBJ2-2
DNA: TGCAGCGTTAGCGCTCGGCTCCCGGGAACCGGGGAGCTGTTTTTT
CDR3: CSVSARLPGTGELFF

size: few
D: TRBD1
V: TRBV3-1
J: TRBJ1-2
DNA: TGTGCCAGCAGCCAAGCGACAGGGGAATCTGGCTACACCTTC
CDR3: CASSQATGESGYTF

size: -
D: -
V: TRBV13
J: TRBJ2-7
DNA: TGTGCCAGCAGCACCCTTGGACCCCCCTGGGTCAATGAGCAGTACTTC
CDR3: CASSTLGPPWVNEQYF

size: once
D: TRBD1
V: TRBV7-2
J: TRBJ1-5
DNA: TGTGCCAGCAGCGTTCGGACAGGTGCCAATCAGCCCCAGCATTTT
CDR3: CASSVRTGANQPQHF

size: -
D: -
V: TRBV10-3
J: TRBJ2-5
DNA: TGTGCCATCAGTGATATAGAACGGACCCAAGAGACCCAGTACTTC
CDR3: CAISDIERTQETQYF

size: -
D: TRBD2
V: TRBV4-2
J: TRBJ2-7
DNA: TGTGCCAGCAGCCAAGATCTCCTAGCGGGAGGGAGCTCCTACGAGCAGTACTTC
CDR3: CASSQDLLAGGSSYEQYF

size: few
D: -
V: TRBV20-1
J: TRBJ1-2
DNA: TGCACCATGAATAGGGGCAGGGTCGATGGCTACACCTTC
CDR3: CTMNRGRVDGYTF

size: -
D: -
V: TRBV27
J: TRBJ2-1
DNA: TGTGCCAGCAGTCGCCACAATGAGCAGTTCTTC
CDR3: CASSRHNEQFF

size: -
D: -
V: TRBV20-1
J: TRBJ2-5
DNA: TGCAGTGCTAGTGGACAGCAAGAGGCCCAGTACTTC
CDR3: CSASGQQEAQYF

size: -
D: -
V: TRBV29-1
J: TRBJ2-1
DNA: TGCAGCGGAGAGCAGAATTACAATGAGCAGTTCTTC
CDR3: CSGEQNYNEQFF

size: -
D: -
V: TRBV6-5
J: TRBJ1-1
DNA: TGTGCCAGCAGGCTGGGACACACCATGAACACTGAAGCTTTCTTT
CDR3: CASRLGHTMNTEAFF

size: many
D: -
V: TRBV29-1
J: TRBJ2-7
DNA: TGCAGCGTTGAGGACGGGTCCTACGAGCAGTACTTC
CDR3: CSVEDGSYEQYF

size: many
D: -
V: TRBV9
J: TRBJ2-7
DNA: TGTGCCAGCAGCGTGCAAGGGATCTCGACCTACGAGCAGTACTTC
CDR3: CASSVQGISTYEQYF

size: -
D: TRBD1
V: TRBV4-3
J: TRBJ2-1
DNA: TGCGCCAGCAGCCAAGACCCGGCAGGGGGCTCCTACAATGAGCAGTTCTTC
CDR3: CASSQDPAGGSYNEQFF

size: few
D: -
V: TRBV7-2
J: TRBJ2-1
DNA: TGTGCCAGCAGCTTAGGAGGCTTAGCGTCCAATGAGCAGTTCTTC
CDR3: CASSLGGLASNEQFF

size: many
D: -
V: TRBV29-1
J: TRBJ2-3
DNA: TGCAGCGTTGATGGGGACGGGACAGATACGCAGTATTTT
CDR3: CSVDGDGTDTQYF

size: -
D: -
V: TRBV2
J: TRBJ2-3
DNA: TGTGCCAGCAGTGAATTGATGGGCACAGATACGCAGTATTTT
CDR3: CASSELMGTDTQYF

size: few
D: TRBD2
V: TRBV27
J: TRBJ2-7
DNA: TGTGCCAGCAGTCTTCACCTAGCGGGCACCTACGAGCAGTACTTC
CDR3: CASSLHLAGTYEQYF

size: -
D: TRBD2
V: TRBV2
J: TRBJ2-7
DNA: TGTGCCAGCAGGGGGGGGACTGGGGTCGGCGAGCAGTACTTC
CDR3: CASRGGTGVGEQYF

size: -
D: TRBD2
V: TRBV12-5
J: TRBJ2-1
DNA: TGTGCTAGTGGTCTGGGACTAGCGGCGGATGAGCAGTTCTTC
CDR3: CASGLGLAADEQFF

size: -
D: -
V: TRBV7-2
J: TRBJ2-1
DNA: TGTGCCAGCAACTCAGACAGGTATGAGCAGTTCTTC
CDR3: CASNSDRYEQFF

size: few
D: -
V: TRBV12-3/TRBV12-4
J: TRBJ2-7
DNA: TGTGCCAGGCATCCCCCAACCTACGAGCAGTACTTC
CDR3: CARHPPTYEQYF

size: -
D: -
V: TRBV2
J: TRBJ2-1
DNA: TGTGCCAGCAGGCCGACTGGGGATGAGCAGTTCTTC
CDR3: CASRPTGDEQFF

size: -
D: -
V: TRBV20-1
J: TRBJ1-4
DNA: TGCAGTGCTAGAGACCCCAGGACGTCTAATGAAAAACTGTTTTTT
CDR3: CSARDPRTSNEKLFF

size: -
D: -
V: TRBV5-1
J: TRBJ2-1
DNA: TGCGCCAGCAGCGGACAAGCGACGGACGAGGTCCGCTCCTACAATGAGCAGTTCTTC
CDR3: CASSGQATDEVRSYNEQFF

size: many
D: -
V: TRBV7-2
J: TRBJ1-6
DNA: TGTGCCAGCAGCCTAAGTGCTTCGTATAATTCACCCCTCCACTTT
CDR3: CASSLSASYNSPLHF

size: -
D: -
V: TRBV3-1
J: TRBJ1-2
DNA: TGTGCCAGCAGCCAAGACAAGGGGCTAGGGGGCTACACCTTC
CDR3: CASSQDKGLGGYTF

size: -
D: -
V: TRBV29-1
J: TRBJ2-7
DNA: TGCAGCGCCGCCGGGGTTCCCTACGAGCAGTACTTC
CDR3: CSAAGVPYEQYF

size: few
D: TRBD1
V: TRBV6-2/TRBV6-3
J: TRBJ2-5
DNA: TGTGCCAGCAGTTACTCGAGAGGGACAGGGGATGAGGAGACCCAGTACTTC
CDR3: CASSYSRGTGDEETQYF